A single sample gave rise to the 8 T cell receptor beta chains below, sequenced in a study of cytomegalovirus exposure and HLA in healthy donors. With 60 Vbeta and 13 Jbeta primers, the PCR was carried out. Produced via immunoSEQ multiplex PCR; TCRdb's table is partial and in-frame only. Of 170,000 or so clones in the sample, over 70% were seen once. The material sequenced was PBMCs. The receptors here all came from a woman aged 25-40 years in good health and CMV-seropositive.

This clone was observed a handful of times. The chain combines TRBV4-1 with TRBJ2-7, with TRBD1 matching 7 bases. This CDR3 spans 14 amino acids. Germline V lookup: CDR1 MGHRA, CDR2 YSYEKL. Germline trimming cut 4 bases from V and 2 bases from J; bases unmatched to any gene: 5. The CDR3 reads CASSREGAAYEQYF. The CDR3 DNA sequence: TGCGCCAGCAGCCGAGAGGGGGCGGCCTACGAGCAGTACTTC.

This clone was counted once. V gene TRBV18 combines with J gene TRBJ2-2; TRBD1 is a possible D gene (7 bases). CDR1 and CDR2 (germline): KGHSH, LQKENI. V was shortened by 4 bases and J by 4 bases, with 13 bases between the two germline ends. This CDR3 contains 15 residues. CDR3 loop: CASSQFQGGTGELFF. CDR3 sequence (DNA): TGTGCCAGCTCACAATTCCAGGGGGGCACCGGGGAGCTGTTTTTT.

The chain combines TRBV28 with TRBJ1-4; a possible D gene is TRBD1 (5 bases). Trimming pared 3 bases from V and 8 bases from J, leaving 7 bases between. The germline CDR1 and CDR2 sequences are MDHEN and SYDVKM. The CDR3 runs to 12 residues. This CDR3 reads CASSLDMEKLFF. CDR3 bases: TGTGCCAGCAGTTTGGACATGGAAAAACTGTTTTTT. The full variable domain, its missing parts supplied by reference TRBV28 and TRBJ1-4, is DVKVTQSSRYLVKRTGEKVFLECVQDMDHENMFWYRQDPGLGLRLIYFSYDVKMKEKGDIPEGYSVSREKKERFSLILESASTNQTSMYLCASSLDMEKLFFGSGTQLSVL.

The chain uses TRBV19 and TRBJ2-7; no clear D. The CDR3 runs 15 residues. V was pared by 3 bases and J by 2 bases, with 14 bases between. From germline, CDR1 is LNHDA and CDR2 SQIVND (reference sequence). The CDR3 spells CASSMYTGGPYEQYF. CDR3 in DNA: TGTGCCAGTAGTATGTATACCGGCGGTCCCTACGAGCAGTACTTC.

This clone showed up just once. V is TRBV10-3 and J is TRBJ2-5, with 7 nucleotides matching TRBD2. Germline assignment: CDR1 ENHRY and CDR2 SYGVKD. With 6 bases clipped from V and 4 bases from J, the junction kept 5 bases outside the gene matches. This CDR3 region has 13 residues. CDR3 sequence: CAIRGGVGETQYF. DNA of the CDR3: TGTGCCATCAGGGGGGGGGTAGGAGAGACCCAGTACTTC.

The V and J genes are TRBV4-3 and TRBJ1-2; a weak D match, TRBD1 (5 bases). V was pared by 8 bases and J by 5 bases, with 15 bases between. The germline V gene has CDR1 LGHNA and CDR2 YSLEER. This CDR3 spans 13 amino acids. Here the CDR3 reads CASAKGRGYGYTF. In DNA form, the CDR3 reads TGCGCCAGCGCAAAGGGTCGGGGGTATGGCTACACCTTC.

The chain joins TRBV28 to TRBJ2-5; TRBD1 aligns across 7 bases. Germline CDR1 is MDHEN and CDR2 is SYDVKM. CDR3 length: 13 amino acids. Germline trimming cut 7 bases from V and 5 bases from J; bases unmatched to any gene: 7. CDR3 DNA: TGTGCCAGCACCAGACAGGGAGTGGAGACCCAGTACTTC. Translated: CASTRQGVETQYF.

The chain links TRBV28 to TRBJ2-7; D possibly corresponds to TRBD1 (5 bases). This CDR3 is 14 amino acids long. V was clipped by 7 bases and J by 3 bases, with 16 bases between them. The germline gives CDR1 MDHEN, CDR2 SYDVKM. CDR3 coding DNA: TGTGCCAGCATCGGACATACGGATCTCTACGAGCAGTACTTC. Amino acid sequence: CASIGHTDLYEQYF.